Sequencing of this T cell receptor beta chain was carried out in a study of blood T cell repertoires in COVID-19. On the study more broadly: The cDNA or gDNA used as material had been derived from T cells, B-cell-depleted T cells, or PBMCs.

Original data processing: Amplification of reference gene primers was used by the study to estimate nucleated cell counts. Data came from immunoSEQ multiplex PCR; TCRdb stores just in-frame clones and leaves some out. The V and J calls and clone size come from that table; D and trimming were worked out from the DNA. The data show roughly 300,000 clones, 86% seen once. This clone was observed once. Specimen: PBMCs or T cells enriched from blood (not recorded which). The clonotype was recovered from a woman in her forties with acute COVID-19.

The chain's CDR3 is CASSEDSTFTDTQYF. As DNA, the CDR3 is TGTGCCAGCAGCGAAGACAGTACATTCACAGATACGCAGTATTTT. The chain recombines TRBV9 with TRBJ2-3, with D tentatively TRBD1 (5 bases). V lost 3 bases and J 2 bases, leaving 13 bases between the germline ends. This CDR3 is 15 amino acids long. Germline-derived CDR1 and CDR2 are SGDLS and YYNGEE. Variable domain in full (rest from reference TRBV9 and TRBJ2-3): DSGVTQTPKHLITATGQRVTLRCSPRSGDLSVYWYQQSLDQGLQFLIQYYNGEERAKGNILERFSAQQFPDLHSELNLSSLELGDSALYFCASSEDSTFTDTQYFGPGTRLTVL.